This entry describes one TCR beta chain. Its antigen remains unidentified. This record belongs to a study of cytomegalovirus exposure and HLA in healthy donors. Study-level results: Investigators reported fewer than 200 TCR beta chains as tied to cytomegalovirus.

The study ran its PCR with 60 Vbeta and 13 Jbeta primers. The assay was immunoSEQ multiplex PCR, and TCRdb's table has in-frame clones only and misses some. The sample includes some 150,000 clones, 77% of them seen just once. CDR1 is LGHNA and CDR2 is YNFKEQ in the germline V gene. The CDR3 is 13 residues long. V was pared by 6 bases and J by 5 bases, with 13 bases between. The genes are TRBV4-2 and TRBJ1-1; maybe TRBD1 (6 bases). The material sequenced was PBMCs. This receptor was identified in a woman under 40 in good health and CMV-seronegative. The DNA of the CDR3 is TGTGCCAGCAGAGGGGGGGAATCGACTGAAGCTTTCTTT. Encoded protein: CASRGGESTEAFF.